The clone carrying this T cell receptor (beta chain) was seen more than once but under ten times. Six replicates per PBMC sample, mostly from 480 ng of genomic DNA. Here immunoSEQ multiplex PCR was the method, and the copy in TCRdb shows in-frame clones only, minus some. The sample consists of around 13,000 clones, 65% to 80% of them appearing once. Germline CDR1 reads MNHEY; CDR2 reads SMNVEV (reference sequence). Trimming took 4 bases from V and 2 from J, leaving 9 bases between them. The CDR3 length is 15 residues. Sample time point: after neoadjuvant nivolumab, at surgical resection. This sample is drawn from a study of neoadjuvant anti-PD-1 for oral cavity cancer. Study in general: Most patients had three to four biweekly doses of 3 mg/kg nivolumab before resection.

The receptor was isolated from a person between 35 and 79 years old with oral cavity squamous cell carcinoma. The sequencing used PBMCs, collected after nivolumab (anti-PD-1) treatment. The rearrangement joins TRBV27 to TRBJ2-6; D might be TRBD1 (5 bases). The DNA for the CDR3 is TGTGCCAGCAGTTACGGACAACCTGGGGCCAACGTCCTGACTTTC. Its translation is CASSYGQPGANVLTF.